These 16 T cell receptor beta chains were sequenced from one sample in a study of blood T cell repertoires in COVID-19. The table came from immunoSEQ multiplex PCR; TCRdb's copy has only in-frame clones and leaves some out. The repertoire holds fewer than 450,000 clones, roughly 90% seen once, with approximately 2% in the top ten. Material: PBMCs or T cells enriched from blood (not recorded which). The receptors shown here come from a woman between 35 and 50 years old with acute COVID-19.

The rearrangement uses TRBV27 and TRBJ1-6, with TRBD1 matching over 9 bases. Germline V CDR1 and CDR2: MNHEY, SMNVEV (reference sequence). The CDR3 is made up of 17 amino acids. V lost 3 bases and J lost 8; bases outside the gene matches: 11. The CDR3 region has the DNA TGTGCCAGCAGTTTCCGGACAGGGGTTTTCGGAGATTCACCCCTCCACTTT. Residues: CASSFRTGVFGDSPLHF.

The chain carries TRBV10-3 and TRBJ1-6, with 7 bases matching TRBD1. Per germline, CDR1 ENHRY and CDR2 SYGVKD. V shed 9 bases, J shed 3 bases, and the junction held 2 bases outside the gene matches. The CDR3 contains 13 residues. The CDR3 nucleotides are TGTGCCATTCAGGGGGTCTATAATTCACCCCTCCACTTT. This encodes CAIQGVYNSPLHF.

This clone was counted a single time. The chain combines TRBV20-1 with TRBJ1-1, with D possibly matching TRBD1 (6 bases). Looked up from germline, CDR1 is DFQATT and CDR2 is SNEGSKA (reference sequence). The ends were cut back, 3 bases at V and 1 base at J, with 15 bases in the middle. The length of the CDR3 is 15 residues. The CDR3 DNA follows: TGCAGTGCTAGTGATTCACAGACAGGGAACACTGAAGCTTTCTTT. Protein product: CSASDSQTGNTEAFF.

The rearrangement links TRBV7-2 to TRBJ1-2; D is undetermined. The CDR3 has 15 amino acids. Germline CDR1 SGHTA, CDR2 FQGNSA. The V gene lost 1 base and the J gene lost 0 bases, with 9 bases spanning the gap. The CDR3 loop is CASSLERQANYGYTF. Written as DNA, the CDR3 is TGTGCCAGCAGCTTAGAAAGGCAGGCTAACTATGGCTACACCTTC.

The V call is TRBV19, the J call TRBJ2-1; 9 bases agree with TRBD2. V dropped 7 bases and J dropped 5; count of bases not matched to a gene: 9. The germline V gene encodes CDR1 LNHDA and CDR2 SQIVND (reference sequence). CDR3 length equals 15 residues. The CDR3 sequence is CASNLWRGGNNEQFF. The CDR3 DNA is TGTGCCAGTAATCTATGGCGGGGGGGGAACAATGAGCAGTTCTTC.

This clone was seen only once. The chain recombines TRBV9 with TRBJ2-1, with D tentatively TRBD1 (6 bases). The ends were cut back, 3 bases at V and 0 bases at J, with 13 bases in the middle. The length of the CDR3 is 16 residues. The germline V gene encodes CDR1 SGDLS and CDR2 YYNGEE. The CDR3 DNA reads TGTGCCAGCAGCGGAGCTACAGGGAGCTCCTACAATGAGCAGTTCTTC. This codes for CASSGATGSSYNEQFF.

The CDR3 DNA sequence: TGCGCCAGCAGCTTGGGAGACAGAAACTATGGCTACACCTTC. It is translated as CASSLGDRNYGYTF. The V call is TRBV5-1, the J call TRBJ1-2; perhaps TRBD1 as D (5 bases). Between the trimmed V and J ends, which lost 0 bases and 2 bases, there was a span of 8 bases. The CDR3 runs 14 residues. Germline V gene sequence: CDR1 SGHRS, CDR2 YFSETQ.

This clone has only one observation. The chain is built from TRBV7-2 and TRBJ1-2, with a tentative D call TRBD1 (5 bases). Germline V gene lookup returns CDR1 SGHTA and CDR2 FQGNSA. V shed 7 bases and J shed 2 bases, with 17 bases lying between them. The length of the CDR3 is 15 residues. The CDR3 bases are TGTGCCAGCACCCTCGGGGGGTCCTCGAACTATGGCTACACCTTC. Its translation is CASTLGGSSNYGYTF.

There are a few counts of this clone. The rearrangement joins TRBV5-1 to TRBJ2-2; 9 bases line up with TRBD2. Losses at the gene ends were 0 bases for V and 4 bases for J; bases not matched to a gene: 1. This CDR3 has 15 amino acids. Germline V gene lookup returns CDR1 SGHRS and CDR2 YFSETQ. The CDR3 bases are TGCGCCAGCAGCTTGGATAGCGGGGGCACCGGGGAGCTGTTTTTT. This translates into CASSLDSGGTGELFF.

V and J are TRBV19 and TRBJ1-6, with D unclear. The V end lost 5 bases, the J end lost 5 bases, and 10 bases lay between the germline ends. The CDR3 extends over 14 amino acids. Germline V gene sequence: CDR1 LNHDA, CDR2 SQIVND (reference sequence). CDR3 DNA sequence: TGTGCCAGTAGTTTGGCCACCAATAATTCACCCCTCCACTTT. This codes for CASSLATNNSPLHF.

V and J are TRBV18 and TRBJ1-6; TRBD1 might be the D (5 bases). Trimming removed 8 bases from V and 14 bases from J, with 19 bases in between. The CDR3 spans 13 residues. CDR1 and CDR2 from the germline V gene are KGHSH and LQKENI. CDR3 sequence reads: CASQAQVVEALHF. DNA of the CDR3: TGTGCCAGCCAGGCACAGGTCGTAGAGGCCCTCCACTTT.

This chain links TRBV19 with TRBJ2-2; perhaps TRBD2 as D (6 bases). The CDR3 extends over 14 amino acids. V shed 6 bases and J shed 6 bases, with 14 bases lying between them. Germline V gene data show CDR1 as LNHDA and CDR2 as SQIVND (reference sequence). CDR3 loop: CASSWGVNSGELFF. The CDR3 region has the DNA TGTGCCAGTAGCTGGGGGGTAAATTCCGGGGAGCTGTTTTTT.

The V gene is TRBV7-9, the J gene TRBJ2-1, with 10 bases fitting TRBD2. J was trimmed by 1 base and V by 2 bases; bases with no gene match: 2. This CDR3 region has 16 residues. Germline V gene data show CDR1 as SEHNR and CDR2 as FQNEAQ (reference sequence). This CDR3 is CASSLTSGESYNEQFF. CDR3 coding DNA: TGTGCCAGCAGCTTAACTAGCGGGGAATCCTACAATGAGCAGTTCTTC.

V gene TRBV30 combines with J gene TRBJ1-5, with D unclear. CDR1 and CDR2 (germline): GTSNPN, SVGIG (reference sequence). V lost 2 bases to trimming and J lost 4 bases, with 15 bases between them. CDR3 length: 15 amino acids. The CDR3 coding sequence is TGTGCCTGGAGTCCCGGCATTAGAGGGAATCAGCCCCAGCATTTT. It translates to CAWSPGIRGNQPQHF.

The CDR3 region is CATSRDLGGQGIETQYF. CDR3 DNA: TGTGCCACCAGCAGAGATCTAGGGGGCCAGGGTATAGAGACCCAGTACTTC. The rearrangement links TRBV15 to TRBJ2-5, with 7 bases fitting TRBD1. This CDR3 comprises 17 residues. V gave up 0 bases and J gave up 4 bases; unmatched junction bases: 11. Germline-derived CDR1 and CDR2 are LNHNV and YYDKDF (reference sequence).

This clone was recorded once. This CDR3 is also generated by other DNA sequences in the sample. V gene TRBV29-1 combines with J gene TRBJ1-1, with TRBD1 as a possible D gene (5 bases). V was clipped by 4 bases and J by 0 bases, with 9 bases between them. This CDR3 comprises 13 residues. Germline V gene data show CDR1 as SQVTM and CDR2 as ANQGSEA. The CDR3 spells CSVAAGMNTEAFF. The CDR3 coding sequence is TGCAGCGTTGCGGCAGGGATGAACACTGAAGCTTTCTTT.